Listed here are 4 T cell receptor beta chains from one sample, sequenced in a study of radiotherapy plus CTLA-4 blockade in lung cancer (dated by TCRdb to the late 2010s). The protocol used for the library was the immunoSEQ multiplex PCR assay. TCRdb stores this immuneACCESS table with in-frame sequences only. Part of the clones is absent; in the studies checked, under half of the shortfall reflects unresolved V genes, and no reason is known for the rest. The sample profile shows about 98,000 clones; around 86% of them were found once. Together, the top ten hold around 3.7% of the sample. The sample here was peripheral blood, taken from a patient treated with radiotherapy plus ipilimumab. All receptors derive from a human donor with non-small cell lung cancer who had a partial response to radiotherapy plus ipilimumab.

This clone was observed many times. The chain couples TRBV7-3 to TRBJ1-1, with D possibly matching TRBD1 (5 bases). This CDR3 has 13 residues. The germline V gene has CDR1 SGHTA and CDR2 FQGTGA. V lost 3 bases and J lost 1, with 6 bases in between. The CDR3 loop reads CASSFTGNTEAFF. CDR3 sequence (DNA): TGTGCCAGCAGCTTTACAGGGAACACTGAAGCTTTCTTT.

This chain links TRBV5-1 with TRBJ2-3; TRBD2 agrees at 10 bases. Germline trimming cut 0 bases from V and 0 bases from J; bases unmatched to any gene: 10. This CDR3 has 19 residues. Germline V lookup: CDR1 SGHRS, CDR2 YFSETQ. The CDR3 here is CASSLAGSGRSSSTDTQYF. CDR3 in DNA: TGCGCCAGCAGCTTGGCGGGTAGCGGGAGGAGTTCTAGCACAGATACGCAGTATTTT.

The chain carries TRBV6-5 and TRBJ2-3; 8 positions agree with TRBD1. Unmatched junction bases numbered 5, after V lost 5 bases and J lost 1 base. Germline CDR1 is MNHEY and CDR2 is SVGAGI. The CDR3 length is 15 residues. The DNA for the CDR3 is TGTGCCAGCAGTCACCCGACAGGGGGCACAGATACGCAGTATTTT. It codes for CASSHPTGGTDTQYF.

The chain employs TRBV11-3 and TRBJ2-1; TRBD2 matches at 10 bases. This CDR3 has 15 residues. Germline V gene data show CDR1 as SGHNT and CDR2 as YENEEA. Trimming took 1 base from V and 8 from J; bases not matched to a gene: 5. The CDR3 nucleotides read TGTGCCAGCAGCTTAGGGGCTAGCGGGAGCTATGAGCAGTTCTTC. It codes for CASSLGASGSYEQFF.